The clone carrying this TCR beta chain occurred once. The record originates from a study of blood T cell repertoires in COVID-19. With 4 bases removed from V and 4 bases from J, the gap between germline ends came to 12 bases. The germline gives CDR1 SGHTA, CDR2 FQGNSA. The CDR3 is 14 amino acids. As handled by the study authors: Amplifying reference gene primers gave estimates of nucleated cell counts. Method: immunoSEQ multiplex PCR; TCRdb's copy keeps in-frame clones and lacks some. V, J and clone size derive from that table, while D and trimming were established from the DNA sequence. The sample holds about 55,000 clones, approximately 89% seen once.

The chain employs TRBV7-2 and TRBJ2-3, with TRBD2 as a possible D gene (6 bases). The clonotype originates from a human donor in a cohort sampled during active COVID-19. The sample consisted of peripheral blood. The DNA for the CDR3 is TGTGCCAGCAGCTCCCGCCCGGGGGCAGATACGCAGTATTTT. It is translated as CASSSRPGADTQYF. Full variable domain (outside the CDR3, taken from reference TRBV7-2 and TRBJ2-3): GAGVSQSPSNKVTEKGKDVELRCDPISGHTALYWYRQSLGQGLEFLIYFQGNSAPDKSGLPSDRFSAERTGGSVSTLTIQRTQQEDSAVYLCASSSRPGADTQYFGPGTRLTVL.